Each of the 24 T cell receptor beta chains below was sequenced from the same sample in a study of blood T cells in healthy people across ages. The use of a sample-barcoded 5' primer and a J-beta primer mix characterized a second PCR of roughly 6 to 11 cycles. MiXCR, applied by TCRdb to the 5' RACE reads, yields one record per CDR3 protein. The profile shows about 1.6 million distinct CDR3 sequences, 34% of them singletons. Sequenced input: blood. The receptors derive from a woman aged 30 to 39 in good health.

The gene calls are TRBV5-5 and TRBJ1-1, with D unclear. The CDR3 runs to 13 residues. Germline V gene lookup returns CDR1 SGHKS and CDR2 YYEKEE (reference sequence). V was clipped by 4 bases and J by 6 bases, with 13 bases between them. DNA of the CDR3: TGTGCCAGCAGCCTCTGGGTGACCCCTGAAGCTTTCTTT. The encoded protein is CASSLWVTPEAFF.

The chain links TRBV30 to TRBJ2-1; unclear D gene. Germline CDR1 GTSNPN, CDR2 SVGIG (reference sequence). Trimming pared 5 bases from V and 9 bases from J, leaving 17 bases between. This CDR3 is 13 amino acids long. Here the CDR3 reads CAWGRLTWGEQFF. CDR3 DNA: TGTGCCTGGGGCCGGCTGACCTGGGGTGAGCAGTTCTTC.

CDR3: CSARPSDRIYGYTF. The CDR3 nucleotides read TGCAGTGCTAGACCTTCGGACAGAATTTATGGCTACACCTTC. The gene calls are TRBV20-1 and TRBJ1-2; tentatively, D is TRBD1 (6 bases). V lost 2 bases to trimming and J lost 5 bases, with 15 bases between them. Per germline, CDR1 DFQATT and CDR2 SNEGSKA (reference sequence). This CDR3 has 14 amino acids.

This clonotype was detected many times. The gene calls are TRBV5-1 and TRBJ2-1; 10 bases are shared with TRBD1. The CDR3 has 15 residues. V lost 4 bases to trimming and J lost 8 bases; unmatched junction nucleotides: 9. Germline lookup yields CDR1 SGHRS and CDR2 YFSETQ. CDR3 region: CASSPGQGDRHEQFF. CDR3 nucleotide sequence: TGCGCCAGCAGCCCCGGACAGGGGGATCGCCATGAGCAGTTCTTC.

This clonotype came up a few times. This sequence joins TRBV6-1 and TRBJ2-2; no reliable D call. Between the trimmed V and J ends, which lost 2 bases and 1 base, there was a span of 11 bases. The CDR3 has 16 amino acids. Germline lookup yields CDR1 MNHNS and CDR2 SASEGT. This CDR3 is CASSERPVENTGELFF. DNA of the CDR3: TGTGCCAGCAGTGAACGGCCAGTCGAGAACACCGGGGAGCTGTTTTTT.

This clonotype was seen a handful of times. The V call is TRBV2, the J call TRBJ1-1; D remains unclear. The V gene's germline CDR1 is SNHLY and CDR2 FYNNEI. The CDR3 consists of 13 residues. V gave up 1 base and J gave up 5 bases, with 8 bases separating them. The CDR3 loop is CASSEEGGTEAFF. The CDR3 nucleotides read TGTGCCAGCAGTGAAGAGGGTGGGACTGAAGCTTTCTTT.

The CDR3 protein is CASTRNLGSLSGSPLHF. The CDR3 DNA reads TGTGCCAGCACCCGCAATCTGGGGTCCTTATCAGGATCACCCCTCCACTTT. The V gene is TRBV27, the J gene TRBJ1-6, with D unclear. Germline values: CDR1 MNHEY, CDR2 SMNVEV (reference sequence). V was clipped by 7 bases and J by 10 bases, with 26 bases between them. The CDR3 runs 17 residues.

The gene calls are TRBV20-1 and TRBJ2-1; TRBD1 matches 9 bases. This CDR3 has 18 amino acids. With V trimmed by 4 bases and J by 0 bases, 13 bases remained unmatched. The V gene's germline CDR1 is DFQATT and CDR2 SNEGSKA (reference sequence). The CDR3 DNA is TGCAGTGCTACCCCAGTGGACAGGGGTTCGTACTCCTACAATGAGCAGTTCTTC. This codes for CSATPVDRGSYSYNEQFF.

This clonotype has more than one count but fewer than ten. V is TRBV20-1 and J is TRBJ2-6; possibly TRBD2 for D (5 bases). Germline CDR1 is DFQATT and CDR2 is SNEGSKA (reference sequence). The V end was cut by 6 bases, the J end by 0 bases, with 15 bases between. The CDR3 runs 16 residues. The CDR3 loop reads CSAPTTRFSGANVLTF. Written as DNA, the CDR3 is TGCAGTGCCCCGACTACCAGATTCTCTGGGGCCAACGTCCTGACTTTC.

The chain combines TRBV4-2 with TRBJ2-3; TRBD1 is a possible D gene (5 bases). V lost 4 bases, J lost 5 bases, and 16 bases lay in between. The CDR3 covers 15 residues. CDR1 LGHNA and CDR2 YNFKEQ come from the germline V gene. CDR3 in DNA: TGTGCCAGCAGCCCCATGGGGCCCGGTAGAGATACGCAGTATTTT. As protein: CASSPMGPGRDTQYF.

The CDR3 nucleotides read TGTGCCAGCAGTGACGGGGGGCGGCAGTCCTACGAGCAGTACTTC. Its translation is CASSDGGRQSYEQYF. The chain links TRBV6-6 to TRBJ2-7; D may be TRBD2 (7 bases). The CDR3 is 15 amino acids. Germline V gene lookup returns CDR1 MNHNY and CDR2 SVGAGI (reference sequence). Trimming pared 5 bases from V and 1 base from J, leaving 15 bases between.

V gene TRBV6-1 combines with J gene TRBJ1-1; TRBD1 aligns across 7 bases. J was trimmed by 1 base and V by 6 bases; bases with no gene match: 5. The CDR3 loop spans 14 amino acids. Germline V gene sequence: CDR1 MNHNS, CDR2 SASEGT. CDR3 in amino acids: CASRDRQANTEAFF. CDR3 nucleotides: TGTGCCAGCAGGGACAGGCAGGCGAACACTGAAGCTTTCTTT.

This clonotype has ten or more counts. The chain carries TRBV25-1 and TRBJ2-7; 10 bases are a match to TRBD1. Germline CDR1 MGHDK, CDR2 SYGVNS. This CDR3 comprises 13 residues. V shed 6 bases, J shed 3 bases, and the junction held 2 bases outside the gene matches. CDR3 region: CASRGQGLYEQYF. CDR3 coding DNA: TGTGCCAGCAGGGGACAGGGGCTCTACGAGCAGTACTTC.

The chain recombines TRBV7-9 with TRBJ2-7, with a possible D match to TRBD1 (6 bases). The CDR3 has 16 residues. With 3 bases removed from V and 2 bases from J, the gap between germline ends came to 17 bases. The germline V gene has CDR1 SEHNR and CDR2 FQNEAQ (reference sequence). The CDR3 DNA reads TGTGCCAGCAGCTTGATTCAGGGGACACTCGCCTACGAGCAGTACTTC. This encodes CASSLIQGTLAYEQYF.

This clonotype appeared a few times. The chain carries TRBV6-5 and TRBJ1-1; possible D gene TRBD1, 6 bases. V was clipped by 2 bases and J by 0 bases, with 13 bases between them. The CDR3 spans 16 residues. Germline assignment: CDR1 MNHEY and CDR2 SVGAGI. The DNA for the CDR3 is TGTGCCAGCAGTTACCAGGGGCCTATTATGAACACTGAAGCTTTCTTT. Its translation: CASSYQGPIMNTEAFF.

This clonotype occurred a few times. J is TRBJ1-1 and V is TRBV7-2, with D unclear. Trimming pared 4 bases from V and 1 base from J, leaving 10 bases between. The CDR3 contains 14 residues. Germline CDR1 is SGHTA and CDR2 is FQGNSA. In DNA form, the CDR3 reads TGTGCCAGCAGCTGGACCGGGCCGAACACTGAAGCTTTCTTT. This sequence encodes CASSWTGPNTEAFF.

The chain joins TRBV11-2 to TRBJ2-1, with TRBD1 matching 10 bases. Germline CDR1 and CDR2: SGHAT and FQNNGV. Trimming at V came to 5 bases and at J to 5 bases, leaving 6 bases not matched to a gene. The CDR3 runs to 15 residues. CDR3 nucleotides: TGTGCCAGCAGCCGGGACAGGGGCCTCAACAATGAGCAGTTCTTC. This translates into CASSRDRGLNNEQFF. The full variable domain, rest sourced from reference TRBV11-2 and TRBJ2-1, is EAGVAQSPRYKIIEKRQSVAFWCNPISGHATLYWYQQILGQGPKLLIQFQNNGVVDDSQLPKDRFSAERLKGVDSTLKIQPAKLEDSAVYLCASSRDRGLNNEQFFGPGTRLTVL.

V usage is TRBV28 and J usage is TRBJ2-7, with 12 bases fitting TRBD2. V lost 1 base, J lost 3 bases, and 10 bases stayed unmatched. This CDR3 is 18 amino acids long. From germline, CDR1 is MDHEN and CDR2 SYDVKM. The CDR3 coding sequence is TGTGCCAGCAGTTTATTAGGGAATCTAGCGGGAGGGTTCTACGAGCAGTACGTC. The encoded protein is CASSLLGNLAGGFYEQYV.

The V and J genes are TRBV19 and TRBJ2-1, with D unclear. The CDR3 loop spans 14 amino acids. V gave up 5 bases and J gave up 2 bases, with 10 bases separating them. Germline values: CDR1 LNHDA, CDR2 SQIVND (reference sequence). CDR3 loop: CASSGTYTYNEQFF. DNA for the CDR3: TGTGCCAGTAGTGGTACCTACACCTACAATGAGCAGTTCTTC.

This clonotype was seen at least ten times. This chain uses TRBV4-1 with TRBJ2-3; TRBD1 matches at 12 bases. Germline V gives CDR1 MGHRA, CDR2 YSYEKL. The CDR3 has 15 amino acids. Unmatched junction bases numbered 5, after V lost 4 bases and J lost 6 bases. CDR3 region: CASSPGTGGVDTQYF. CDR3 in DNA: TGCGCCAGCAGCCCCGGGACAGGGGGCGTCGATACGCAGTATTTT.

V gene TRBV20-1 combines with J gene TRBJ2-7; D gene unclear. The CDR3 loop spans 15 amino acids. Germline CDR1 reads DFQATT; CDR2 reads SNEGSKA (reference sequence). Trimming removed 3 bases from V and 6 bases from J, with 21 bases in between. The CDR3 here is CSASPQVGMVGEQYF. CDR3 nucleotide sequence: TGCAGTGCTAGCCCACAAGTAGGCATGGTGGGCGAGCAGTACTTC.

This clonotype turned up a few times. This rearrangement joins TRBV9 to TRBJ1-2, with D possibly being TRBD1 (6 bases). This CDR3 is 15 amino acids long. Germline V CDR1 and CDR2: SGDLS, YYNGEE. Between the trimmed V and J ends, which lost 7 bases and 4 bases, there was a span of 20 bases. The CDR3 spells CASALDGTYVYGYTF. As DNA, the CDR3 is TGTGCCAGCGCTTTAGACGGGACATATGTCTATGGCTACACCTTC.

A word on this clonotype: One end of the junction does not line up with germline, which may come from a read error. The chain employs TRBV7-9 and TRBJ1-4; D remains ambiguous. The CDR3 spans 15 residues. In germline, CDR1 is SEHNR, CDR2 FQNEAQ (reference sequence). CDR3 bases: TGTGCCAGCAGCGCGACCGGGTCCAAGGATGAAAGACTGTTTTTT. Its translation is CASSATGSKDERLFF. The full variable domain, its missing parts supplied by reference TRBV7-9 and TRBJ1-4, is DTGVSQNPRHKITKRGQNVTFRCDPISEHNRLYWYRQTLGQGPEFLTYFQNEAQLEKSRLLSDRFSAERPKGSFSTLEIQRTEQGDSAMYLCASSATGSKDERLFFGSGTQLSVL.

In its sample, this clonotype was seen a few times. The rearrangement joins TRBV28 to TRBJ2-5, with 7 bases that match TRBD2. The CDR3 extends over 14 amino acids. The junction had 11 bases not matched to a gene; V was cut back by 11 bases and J by 2 bases. CDR1 and CDR2 (germline): MDHEN, SYDVKM. CDR3 in amino acids: CAVPGRDGQETQYF. CDR3 coding DNA: TGTGCCGTCCCGGGGAGGGATGGGCAAGAGACCCAGTACTTC.